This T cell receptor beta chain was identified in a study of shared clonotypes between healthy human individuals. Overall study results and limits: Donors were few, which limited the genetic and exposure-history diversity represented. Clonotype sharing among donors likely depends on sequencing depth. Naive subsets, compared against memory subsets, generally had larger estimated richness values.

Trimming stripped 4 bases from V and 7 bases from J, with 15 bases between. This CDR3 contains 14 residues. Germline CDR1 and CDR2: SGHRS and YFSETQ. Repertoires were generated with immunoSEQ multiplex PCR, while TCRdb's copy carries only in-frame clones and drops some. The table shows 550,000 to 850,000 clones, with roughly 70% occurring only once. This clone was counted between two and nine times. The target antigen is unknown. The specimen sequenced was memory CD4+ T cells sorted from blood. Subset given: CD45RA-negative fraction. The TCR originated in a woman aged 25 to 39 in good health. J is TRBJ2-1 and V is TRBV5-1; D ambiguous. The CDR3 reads CASSPPDQGNEQFF. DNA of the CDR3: TGCGCCAGCAGCCCGCCGGACCAAGGAAATGAGCAGTTCTTC.